These 3 T cell receptor beta chains originate from one sample sequenced in a study of CD8 T cells in ankylosing spondylitis. TCRdb re-called the 5' RACE reads through MiXCR, storing one row per CDR3 protein. Among roughly 230,000 distinct CDR3 sequences listed, approximately 10% were seen once. Sequenced material: blood, either unsorted or a sorted T cell fraction (not recorded which). The receptors originated from a male donor with ankylosing spondylitis or in good health (not recorded which).

This clonotype was counted at least ten times. This chain joins TRBV5-5 and TRBJ2-2; D not resolved. CDR3 length equals 15 residues. CDR1 and CDR2 (germline): SGHKS, YYEKEE (reference sequence). Trimming cost V 2 bases and J 0 bases, with 8 bases left between them. CDR3 amino acids: CASSFRLANTGELFF. The CDR3 DNA is TGTGCCAGCAGCTTCCGGCTAGCGAACACCGGGGAGCTGTTTTTT.

Turning to this clonotype: Being one base from a much bigger clone, this may be a read error. CDR3 in DNA: TGTGCCAGCAGTTTTTTGGGTACTGTTCTTTCTGGGGCCAACGTCCTGACTTTC. Translating gives CASSFLGTVLSGANVLTF. The chain carries TRBV12-3 or TRBV12-4 and TRBJ2-6; D call uncertain. The length of the CDR3 is 18 residues. Trimming took 3 bases from V and 1 from J, leaving 16 bases between them.

This clonotype was recorded at least ten times. The V call is TRBV29-1, the J call TRBJ2-3; D is possibly TRBD1 (7 bases). The germline V and J ends were trimmed by 7 bases and 8 bases, with 10 bases remaining between them. CDR3 length equals 10 residues. Germline V lookup: CDR1 SQVTM, CDR2 ANQGSEA. Here the CDR3 DNA reads TGCAGCGGGGGGGACAGTACGCAGTATTTT. As protein: CSGGDSTQYF.